This TCR beta chain appears in the sequencing data of a study of cytotoxic CD8 clonotypes in ibrutinib-treated CLL. About the research overall: A median around 12 months of treatment, range 6 to 36, preceded the collection of response samples.

V lost 4 bases and J lost 5, with 9 bases in between. The CDR3 consists of 13 residues. Germline V gene sequence: CDR1 SGHNT, CDR2 YENEEA. Clones were sequenced by immunoSEQ multiplex PCR, and TCRdb holds only the in-frame ones, with some missing. The sample comprises 100,000 to 150,000 clones, 75% to 90% of which are singletons, and roughly 2% rests with the top ten. The rearrangement links TRBV11-3 to TRBJ2-1; D ambiguous. The starting material was PBMCs, obtained after 24 months of ibrutinib treatment. The sequence was collected from a human donor with chronic lymphocytic leukemia. The CDR3 reads CASSWLRDNEQFF. The CDR3 region has the DNA TGTGCCAGCAGCTGGCTAAGGGACAATGAGCAGTTCTTC.